The rows below give T cell receptor beta chains drawn from one sample of a study of cytomegalovirus exposure and HLA in healthy donors. Repertoires were generated with immunoSEQ multiplex PCR, while TCRdb's copy carries only in-frame clones and drops some. The data contain about 67,000 clones, 85% to 90% of them singletons. What was sequenced was PBMCs. Every receptor here comes from a woman aged 25 to 39 in good health and CMV-seropositive. Each CDR3 is given with its conserved first and last residue. Each record gives: V gene, D gene, J gene, clone size, CDR3 DNA, CDR3 protein. A D gene is named only where the DNA matches it firmly. Where a row states a size, it is once, few, many or the class of an expanded clone; other rows omit it.

>TRBV11-2|TRBD1|TRBJ1-1|-
TGTGCCAGCAGCTCCACCCACGGGACAGGGGGCGGGAGAACTGAAGCTTTCTTT
CASSSTHGTGGGRTEAFF
>TRBV5-5|-|TRBJ2-7|-
TGTGCCAGCAGCTACATACAGGGTAGCCACGAGCAGTACTTC
CASSYIQGSHEQYF
>TRBV4-2|-|TRBJ1-1|-
TGTGCCAGCAGCCAAGATGGAGGCAGACCGAACACTGAAGCTTTCTTT
CASSQDGGRPNTEAFF
>TRBV4-2|-|TRBJ1-5|-
TGTGCCAGCAGCCAAGACTTCGGGACATCATCTCAGCCCCAGCATTTT
CASSQDFGTSSQPQHF
>TRBV9|TRBD2|TRBJ2-1|once
TGTGCCAGCAGCCCCCGGACTAGCGCGAACAAGTTCTTC
CASSPRTSANKFF
>TRBV6-1|-|TRBJ1-2|-
TGTGCCAGCACTACAGGGAGCTATGGCTACACCTTC
CASTTGSYGYTF
>TRBV10-3|TRBD1|TRBJ1-2|-
TGTGCCATCAGTGCGACAGGGGATGGCTACACCTTC
CAISATGDGYTF
>TRBV4-1|TRBD2|TRBJ2-7|-
TGCGCCAGCAGCCAAAAGGGACTAGCGGGATACGAGCAGTACTTC
CASSQKGLAGYEQYF
>TRBV6-5|-|TRBJ2-7|-
TGTGCCAGCAGGCGAAACAGAGCAGCCTACGAGCAGTACTTC
CASRRNRAAYEQYF
>TRBV9|-|TRBJ1-2|once
TGTGCCAGCAGCGAGGGGGGAGGGAGCTATGGCTACACCTTC
CASSEGGGSYGYTF
>TRBV7-8|-|TRBJ2-1|few
TGTGCCAGCAGCTTAACGCGAGCCCCCGGTGAGCAGTTCTTC
CASSLTRAPGEQFF
>TRBV10-1|-|TRBJ1-1|-
TGCGCCAGCAGTTTTACTACAGGGAACACTGAAGCTTTCTTT
CASSFTTGNTEAFF
>TRBV6-4|TRBD2|TRBJ2-5|-
TGTGCCAGCAGTCCCGGGGGAGCGGGAGTGGAGACCCAGTACTTC
CASSPGGAGVETQYF
>TRBV7-9|-|TRBJ1-2|-
TGTGCCAGCAGCTCCCCCCCGGGACGGGGGTATGGCTACACCTTC
CASSSPPGRGYGYTF
>TRBV11-3|TRBD1|TRBJ1-5|once
TGTGCCAGCAGCTTAGTCGCAGGCAGGGGGCTTCATCAGCCCCAGCATTTT
CASSLVAGRGLHQPQHF
>TRBV4-1|-|TRBJ2-5|-
TGCGCCAGCAGCCACCCGCAAGAGACCCAGTACTTC
CASSHPQETQYF
>TRBV5-4|TRBD2|TRBJ2-1|few
TGTGCCAGCAGCGATAGCGGGAGGACCTACAATGAGCAGTTCTTC
CASSDSGRTYNEQFF
>TRBV18|-|TRBJ1-2|once
TGTGCCAGCTCATTTCCAGGGGACTATGGCTACACCTTC
CASSFPGDYGYTF
>TRBV4-1|-|TRBJ2-2|-
TGCGCCAGCAGCAAACAGGGTAGGGGCACCGGGGAGCTGTTTTTT
CASSKQGRGTGELFF
>TRBV29-1|-|TRBJ1-1|once
TGCGGAGGGGCCGACACTGAAGCTTTCTTT
CGGADTEAFF
>TRBV21-1|-|TRBJ2-7|-
TGTGCCAGCAGCAAAGGAGCTAGTAGTTGCTACGAGCAGTACTTC
CASSKGASSCYEQYF
>TRBV4-1|-|TRBJ2-3|-
TGCGCCAGCAGCGACAAACTGAGAGATACGCAGTATTTT
CASSDKLRDTQYF
>TRBV6-4|TRBD2|TRBJ2-1|-
TGTGCCAGCAGTGACGGCTCTAGCGGGAGCAATGAGCAGTTCTTC
CASSDGSSGSNEQFF
>TRBV7-3|-|TRBJ2-3|-
TGTGCCAGCAGCTTCAGCGTCCGCGGGGATACGCAGTATTTT
CASSFSVRGDTQYF
>TRBV10-2|-|TRBJ2-7|once
TGCGCCAGCAGCTGGCCCGGGACAATGACCTCCTACGAGCAGTACTTC
CASSWPGTMTSYEQYF
>TRBV30|-|TRBJ1-3|-
TGTGCCTGGTCAACCTTTGGGGGCGCGTGGGGAAACACCATATATTTT
CAWSTFGGAWGNTIYF
>TRBV18|-|TRBJ2-5|-
TGTGCCAGCTCGCCCACGAGACAAGAGACCCAGTACTTC
CASSPTRQETQYF
>TRBV11-2|TRBD2|TRBJ2-7|-
TGTGCCAGCAGCCCAAGGGGTATTACTAGCGATGACGAGCAGTACTTC
CASSPRGITSDDEQYF
>TRBV25-1|TRBD2|TRBJ2-1|-
TGTGCCAGCAGTGAGCCCGGGAGGGGCATCTACAATGAGCAGTTCTTC
CASSEPGRGIYNEQFF
>TRBV6-5|-|TRBJ1-1|-
TGTGCCAGCAGTTACTCGAGCATTGTCCTACCTGAAGCTTTCTTT
CASSYSSIVLPEAFF
>TRBV4-1|-|TRBJ2-7|-
TGCGCCAGCAGCCAGTCGGGCCCTAGCCGCTACGAGCAGTACTTC
CASSQSGPSRYEQYF
>TRBV7-3|TRBD1|TRBJ2-2|once
TGTGCCAGCAGCCCGACAGGGGGCAAAAGTACCGGGGAGCTGTTTTTT
CASSPTGGKSTGELFF
>TRBV7-9|TRBD2|TRBJ2-3|-
TGTGCCAGCAGCTTAGGACCGGGGCGGGAGTCTTCAGATACGCAGTATTTT
CASSLGPGRESSDTQYF
>TRBV6-5|TRBD1|TRBJ2-7|-
TGTGCCAGCAGTTACCTGACAGGGGCCGAGCAGTACTTC
CASSYLTGAEQYF
>TRBV6-6|-|TRBJ1-1|-
TGTGCCAGCAGTTACAGCGGGGATGGGGGCACTGAAGCTTTCTTT
CASSYSGDGGTEAFF
>TRBV6-5|TRBD1|TRBJ1-1|-
TGTGCCAGCAGTCCCCGACAGGGGTGGGGGACTGAAGCTTTCTTT
CASSPRQGWGTEAFF
>TRBV6-6|-|TRBJ1-6|-
TGTGCCAGCAGTCCTGGCCCTTATAATTCACCCCTCCACTTT
CASSPGPYNSPLHF
>TRBV4-1|TRBD2|TRBJ2-1|-
TGCGCCAGCAGCCAAGTATTGCTAGCGGGATACAATGAGCAGTTCTTC
CASSQVLLAGYNEQFF
>TRBV15|-|TRBJ2-5|-
TGTGCCACCAGCAGAAATCCCCGAGCAGGCCAAGAGACCCAGTACTTC
CATSRNPRAGQETQYF